One sample yielded the 17 T cell receptor beta chains listed below, sequenced in a study of T cells after yellow fever vaccination. TCRdb used MiXCR to reprocess the 5' RACE reads, holding one entry per CDR3 protein. The table includes some 200,000 distinct CDR3 sequences, 8% to 13% detected once. The sample consisted of CD8+ T cells sorted from PBMCs, taken 15 days after the yellow fever booster vaccination. The receptors stem from a man aged 18 to 29 who received the YFV17D yellow fever vaccine.

This clonotype was detected only a few times. The V gene is TRBV11-2, the J gene TRBJ2-1; no definite D call. This CDR3 is built from 14 residues. CDR1 and CDR2 (germline): SGHAT, FQNNGV. Trimming cost V 1 base and J 2 bases, with 6 bases left between them. CDR3 DNA: TGTGCCAGCAGCTTAGTTGGAACCTACAATGAGCAGTTCTTC. Translated: CASSLVGTYNEQFF. The full variable domain, with the rest looked up from reference TRBV11-2 and TRBJ2-1, is EAGVAQSPRYKIIEKRQSVAFWCNPISGHATLYWYQQILGQGPKLLIQFQNNGVVDDSQLPKDRFSAERLKGVDSTLKIQPAKLEDSAVYLCASSLVGTYNEQFFGPGTRLTVL.

This clonotype was counted many times. This chain connects TRBV4-1 to TRBJ2-4; D tentatively fits TRBD1 or TRBD2 (6 bases each). CDR3 length equals 13 residues. The V gene's germline CDR1 is MGHRA and CDR2 YSYEKL. Trimming left V 2 bases short and J 7 bases short, with 9 bases between. CDR3 protein: CASSQRGGNIQYF. The DNA of the CDR3 is TGCGCCAGCAGCCAAAGAGGGGGGAACATTCAGTACTTC.

The rearrangement joins TRBV6-2 or TRBV6-3 to TRBJ2-4; 11 nucleotides agree with TRBD1. J gave up 3 bases and V 2 bases, and 6 bases lay outside the gene matches. Looked up from germline, CDR1 is MNHEY and CDR2 is SVGEGT. This CDR3 contains 17 residues. CDR3 residues: CASSYPVGQGVKNIQYF. CDR3 in DNA: TGTGCCAGCAGTTACCCCGTGGGACAGGGGGTCAAAAACATTCAGTACTTC.

Concerning this clonotype: One end of the junction does not line up with germline, which may come from a read error. The rearrangement uses TRBV27 and TRBJ2-2, with D possibly called TRBD1 or TRBD2 (5 bases each). Germline CDR1 MNHEY, CDR2 SMNVEV (reference sequence). This CDR3 region has 17 residues. The chain's CDR3 is CASSFRGTYWGTGELIF. CDR3 DNA: TGTGCCAGCAGTTTCCGAGGAACTTACTGGGGGACCGGGGAGCTGATTTTT.

This clonotype showed up just a few times. The chain links TRBV25-1 to TRBJ2-4; unclear D gene. This CDR3 spans 14 amino acids. V was pared by 4 bases and J by 2 bases, with 9 bases between. Germline loops: CDR1 MGHDK, CDR2 SYGVNS. In DNA form, the CDR3 reads TGTGCCAGCAGTGGGTTTAAGACCAAAAACATTCAGTACTTC. Protein sequence: CASSGFKTKNIQYF.

The chain has TRBV4-1 and TRBJ1-6; D is uncertain. This CDR3 is 15 amino acids long. V gave up 1 base and J gave up 9 bases, with 13 bases separating them. The germline CDR1 and CDR2 sequences are MGHRA and YSYEKL. CDR3: CASSQAGNVGSPLHF. As DNA, the CDR3 is TGCGCCAGCAGCCAAGCCGGGAATGTAGGTTCACCCCTCCACTTT.

This clonotype showed up many times. This chain links TRBV16 with TRBJ2-7, with D tentatively TRBD2 (6 bases). V lost 2 bases and J lost 7, with 12 bases in between. The V gene's germline CDR1 is KGHSY and CDR2 FQNENV. The CDR3 totals 13 residues. CDR3 loop: CASSQITAGEQYF. The DNA for the CDR3 is TGTGCCAGCAGCCAAATAACCGCGGGAGAGCAGTACTTC.

The rearrangement links TRBV5-6 to TRBJ2-1; D is ambiguous. Germline CDR1 and CDR2: SGHDT and YYEEEE. The V end was cut by 2 bases, the J end by 6 bases, with 12 bases between. The CDR3 spans 14 residues. The CDR3 loop reads CASSLRAQFNEQFF. CDR3 sequence (DNA): TGTGCCAGCAGCTTAAGGGCCCAATTCAATGAGCAGTTCTTC.

The sample holds a few counts of this clonotype. The rearrangement links TRBV29-1 to TRBJ2-5; the D gene is possibly TRBD2 (6 bases). This CDR3 has 15 amino acids. Germline V gives CDR1 SQVTM, CDR2 ANQGSEA. The CDR3 loop is CSTPGLPVEQETQYF. CDR3 DNA sequence: TGCAGTACCCCGGGACTCCCGGTGGAGCAAGAGACCCAGTACTTC.

The chain joins TRBV7-9 to TRBJ2-5; a weak D match, TRBD2 (6 bases). Trimming removed 5 bases from V and 2 bases from J, with 12 bases in between. The CDR3 loop spans 14 amino acids. From germline, CDR1 is SEHNR and CDR2 FQNEAQ (reference sequence). This CDR3 is CASSQTSSQETQYF. Here the CDR3 DNA reads TGTGCCAGCAGCCAGACTAGTTCACAAGAGACCCAGTACTTC.

The gene calls are TRBV12-3 or TRBV12-4 and TRBJ1-2; a possible D gene is TRBD1 (6 bases). V lost 4 bases and J 4 bases, leaving 13 bases between the germline ends. CDR3 length equals 14 residues. CDR3 DNA sequence: TGTGCCAGCAGTTCTTGGGGGCCCAGCTATGGCTACACCTTC. Translated, it gives CASSSWGPSYGYTF.

This clonotype has only a few counts. The chain uses TRBV14 and TRBJ1-2; possibly TRBD1 for D (5 bases). This CDR3 contains 17 residues. Trimming took 4 bases from V and 3 from J, leaving 21 bases between them. Germline-derived CDR1 and CDR2 are SGHDN and FVKESK. CDR3 nucleotide sequence: TGTGCCAGCAGCCCCCGGGACCGCTCCCCTGGGGACTATGGCTACACCTTC. As protein: CASSPRDRSPGDYGYTF.

This clonotype occurred many times. The chain joins TRBV7-8 to TRBJ1-3; 7 bases are shared with TRBD1. Germline CDR1 is SGHVS and CDR2 is FQNEAQ. Germline trimming cut 5 bases from V and 0 bases from J; bases unmatched to any gene: 10. The CDR3 spans 17 residues. The CDR3 spells CASSQGTERISGNTIYF. The CDR3 nucleotides are TGTGCCAGCAGCCAAGGGACAGAACGGATCTCTGGAAACACCATATATTTT.

The chain has TRBV27 and TRBJ2-5, with 10 positions matching TRBD1. Trimming cost V 1 base and J 3 bases; bases outside gene matches: 5. There are 16 residues in the CDR3. The germline V gene encodes CDR1 MNHEY and CDR2 SMNVEV (reference sequence). CDR3 protein: CASSLYGTGVKETQYF. The CDR3 DNA follows: TGTGCCAGCAGTTTATACGGGACAGGGGTAAAAGAGACCCAGTACTTC.

The chain recombines TRBV4-3 with TRBJ1-5, with no clear D. V lost 0 bases and J 2 bases, leaving 8 bases between the germline ends. The CDR3 extends over 15 amino acids. Germline CDR1 and CDR2: LGHNA and YSLEER. The CDR3, as DNA: TGCGCCAGCAGCCAAGAGAGGTGGGGCAATCAGCCCCAGCATTTT. This sequence encodes CASSQERWGNQPQHF.

This clonotype was seen at least ten times. V usage is TRBV20-1 and J usage is TRBJ2-5; TRBD2 matches 9 bases. The CDR3 sequence is 15 residues long. Germline V gene lookup returns CDR1 DFQATT and CDR2 SNEGSKA (reference sequence). J gave up 4 bases and V 3 bases, and 9 bases lay outside the gene matches. CDR3 protein: CSASQASGVSETQYF. The CDR3 DNA reads TGCAGTGCTAGTCAGGCTAGCGGGGTTTCAGAGACCCAGTACTTC.

This CDR3 reads CASSQDVRVRTEAFF. The CDR3 DNA sequence: TGCGCCAGCAGCCAAGATGTCAGGGTGAGGACTGAAGCTTTCTTT. V usage is TRBV4-3 and J usage is TRBJ1-1; the D gene is possibly TRBD1 (5 bases). The germline V gene has CDR1 LGHNA and CDR2 YSLEER. Trimming stripped 0 bases from V and 5 bases from J, with 13 bases between. This CDR3 spans 15 amino acids.